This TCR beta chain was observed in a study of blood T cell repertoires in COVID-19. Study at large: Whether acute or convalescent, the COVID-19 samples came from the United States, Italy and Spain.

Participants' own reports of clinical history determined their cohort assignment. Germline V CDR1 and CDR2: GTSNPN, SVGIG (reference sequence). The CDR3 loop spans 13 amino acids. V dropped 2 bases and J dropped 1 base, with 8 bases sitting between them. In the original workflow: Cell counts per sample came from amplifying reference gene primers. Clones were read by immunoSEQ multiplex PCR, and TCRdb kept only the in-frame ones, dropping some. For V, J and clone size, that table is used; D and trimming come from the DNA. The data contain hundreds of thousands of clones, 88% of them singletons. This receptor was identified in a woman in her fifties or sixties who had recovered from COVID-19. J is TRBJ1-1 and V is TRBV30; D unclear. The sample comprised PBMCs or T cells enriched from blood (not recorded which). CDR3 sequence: CAWSLTANTEAFF. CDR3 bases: TGTGCCTGGAGTCTCACAGCGAACACTGAAGCTTTCTTT.